The present T cell receptor (beta chain) was sequenced within a study of T cell changes during pregnancy in multiple sclerosis. Sequencing used immunoSEQ multiplex PCR; TCRdb keeps in-frame clones, though not all of them. The table records roughly 50,000 clones, 80% to 95% of them present only once. There are 15 residues in the CDR3. V trimming: 2 bases; J trimming: 0 bases; junction bases outside the gene matches: 3. In germline, CDR1 is LGHNA, CDR2 YNFKEQ. The receptor's source is a female donor with multiple sclerosis, enrolled in a pregnancy study. The genes are TRBV4-2 and TRBJ2-7; 8 positions match TRBD1. The sample was CD4+ T cells from peripheral blood mononuclear cells, taken in the third trimester of pregnancy. CDR3 region: CASSQWDRSSYEQYF. The CDR3, as DNA: TGTGCCAGCAGCCAATGGGACAGGAGCTCCTACGAGCAGTACTTC.